These T cell receptor beta chains were read from a single sample in a study of shared clonotypes between healthy human individuals. Sequenced by immunoSEQ multiplex PCR; TCRdb stores in-frame clones only, minus some. This sample has about 2 million clones; about 95% occur once, and the top ten carry approximately 1.2%. The sequenced material came from naive CD8+ T cells sorted from blood. The source is a man younger than 30 in good health. Both conserved end residues are part of each CDR3. The size of a clone is reported for some rows only, either as once, few or many, or as a class for expanded clones.

TRBV10-2,-,TRBJ2-7,CASSGEAYEQYF
TRBV27,-,TRBJ1-6,CASSPNPSRSPLHF
TRBV13,once,TRBJ2-5,CASSQAPGGRRETQYF
TRBV7-8,-,TRBJ1-2,CASSLGVGYGYTF
TRBV19,-,TRBJ2-7,CASSIGFSYEQYF
TRBV4-1,once,TRBJ2-3,CASSQTSDTQYF
TRBV18,-,TRBJ2-7,CASSLPGTDSYEQYF
TRBV7-9,-,TRBJ2-7,CASSPGYEQYF
TRBV5-4,-,TRBJ2-2,CASSLNANTGELFF
TRBV2,-,TRBJ2-7,CASSEATYEQYF
TRBV27,-,TRBJ2-1,CASSWAAGENYNEQFF
TRBV7-9,-,TRBJ2-7,CASSTTESYEQYF
TRBV5-1,-,TRBJ2-7,CASRREWDEQYF
TRBV7-2,-,TRBJ2-7,CASSPREQSTSYEQYF
TRBV6-6,-,TRBJ1-2,CASRGPNYGYTF
TRBV6-1,-,TRBJ2-3,CASSDRTGPEDTQYF
TRBV9,-,TRBJ1-2,CASSVDRLVSAYGYTF
TRBV11-2,few,TRBJ1-5,CASSLGDGFNQPQHF
TRBV13,once,TRBJ1-1,CASSLGQGVGTEAFF
TRBV13,-,TRBJ2-7,CASSPEGYEQYF
TRBV7-9,-,TRBJ1-1,CASSFGQANTEAFF
TRBV5-5,-,TRBJ2-2,CASSLGAGTGIFTGELFF
TRBV7-9,-,TRBJ1-2,CASSPEAPYTF
TRBV7-9,-,TRBJ1-6,CASSLGQGGSPLHF
TRBV11-2,once,TRBJ2-5,CASSLEALATETQYF
TRBV6-5,-,TRBJ1-1,CASSSGQGVFDTEAFF
TRBV2,-,TRBJ2-7,CASIPRGAYEQYF
TRBV6-5,-,TRBJ2-7,CASSYEAGGNYEQYF
TRBV27,-,TRBJ2-5,CASSLIGREETQYF
TRBV5-6,-,TRBJ2-5,CASSRGYSGVQETQYF
TRBV2,-,TRBJ1-1,CASSEPASFGAEAFF
TRBV13,-,TRBJ1-1,CASTQNTEAFF
TRBV2,-,TRBJ2-7,CASSEASLPTPYEQYF
TRBV6-1,-,TRBJ1-5,CASTVSYYSNQPQHF
TRBV13,-,TRBJ2-7,CASSADRGVTYEQYF
TRBV7-9,-,TRBJ2-7,CASSLGASYEQYF
TRBV13,-,TRBJ2-1,CASSSLTSGVNEQFF
TRBV5-5,-,TRBJ2-7,CASSPGQGFYEQYF
TRBV5-4,once,TRBJ2-5,CASRPSSEETQYF
TRBV4-1,-,TRBJ1-2,CASSQDFLDGYGYTF
TRBV7-9,-,TRBJ2-7,CASSSGSGVVQYF
TRBV11-2,once,TRBJ2-2,CASSLDRASLTNTGELFF
TRBV4-3,-,TRBJ2-1,CASSQDFTGTRDEQFF
TRBV7-9,-,TRBJ2-3,CASSLAWTDTQYF
TRBV4-1,-,TRBJ2-3,CASSQDGVVTDTQYF
TRBV19,once,TRBJ1-6,CASSMGQGGDSPLHF
TRBV15,-,TRBJ2-7,CATSGRVGSYEQYF
TRBV6-6,-,TRBJ2-2,CASSYEEKNTGELFF
TRBV11-2,-,TRBJ2-1,CASSQNNEQFF
TRBV27,-,TRBJ2-2,CASSSRGTHGELFF
TRBV2,-,TRBJ1-5,CASSGWTGGNQPQHF
TRBV27,-,TRBJ2-3,CASSWTTASTDTQYF
TRBV5-4,-,TRBJ2-1,CASSHFQGASEQFF
TRBV15,-,TRBJ1-2,CATSNRGPNYGYTF
TRBV7-9,-,TRBJ1-2,CASRQGGGYGYTF
TRBV10-2,once,TRBJ2-3,CASSVRSGYTDTQYF
TRBV29-1,-,TRBJ2-7,CSVETQTGGVVYEQYF
TRBV7-9,-,TRBJ2-7,CASSPGGGEYEQYF
TRBV9,-,TRBJ2-7,CASSVASRGAGYEQYF